This entry concerns a single TCR beta chain. Its antigen is unidentified. The data are from a study of a mutant IDH1 vaccine in newly diagnosed glioma. Time point meaning: week 35, safety follow-up. It was 300 ug of mutant IDH1 20-mer peptide that made up each vaccine dose, given with topical imiquimod. Assay used: immunoSEQ multiplex PCR; TCRdb lists only in-frame clones, some missing. The profile shows about 68,000 clones, 84% of them singletons. This clonotype was obtained from a man between 18 and 35 years old with glioma. The sample in question was PBMCs, obtained from a glioma patient whose treatment included an IDH1 peptide vaccine.

CDR3 residues: CASSSPGTPRAQHF. The DNA of the CDR3 is TGTGCCAGCAGTTCCCCGGGGACCCCCAGGGCCCAGCATTTT. The gene calls are TRBV28 and TRBJ1-5; tentatively, D is TRBD1 (5 bases). The germline gives CDR1 MDHEN, CDR2 SYDVKM. The CDR3 loop spans 14 amino acids. The germline V and J ends were trimmed by 4 bases and 11 bases, with 18 bases remaining between them.